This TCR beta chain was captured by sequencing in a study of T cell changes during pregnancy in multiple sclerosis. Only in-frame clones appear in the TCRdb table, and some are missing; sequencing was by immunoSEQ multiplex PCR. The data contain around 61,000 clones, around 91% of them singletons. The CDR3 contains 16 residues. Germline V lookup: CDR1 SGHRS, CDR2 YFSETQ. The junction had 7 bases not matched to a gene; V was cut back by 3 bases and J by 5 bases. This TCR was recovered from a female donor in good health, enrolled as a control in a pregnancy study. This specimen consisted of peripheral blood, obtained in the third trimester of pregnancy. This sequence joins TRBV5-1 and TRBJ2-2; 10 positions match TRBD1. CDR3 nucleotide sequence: TGCGCCAGCAGCTCCTCCGGGACAGGGGTAACCGGGGAGCTGTTTTTT. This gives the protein CASSSSGTGVTGELFF.